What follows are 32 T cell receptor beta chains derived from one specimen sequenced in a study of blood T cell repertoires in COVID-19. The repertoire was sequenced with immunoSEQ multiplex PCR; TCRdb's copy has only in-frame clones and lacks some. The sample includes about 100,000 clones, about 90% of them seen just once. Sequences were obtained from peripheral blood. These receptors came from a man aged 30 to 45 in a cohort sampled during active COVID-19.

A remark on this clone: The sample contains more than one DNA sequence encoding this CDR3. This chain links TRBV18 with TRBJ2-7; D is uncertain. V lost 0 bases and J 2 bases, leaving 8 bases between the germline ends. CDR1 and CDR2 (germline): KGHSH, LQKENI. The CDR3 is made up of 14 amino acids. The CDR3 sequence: CASSPPAGTYEQYF. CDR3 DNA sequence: TGTGCCAGCTCACCACCGGCAGGCACCTACGAGCAGTACTTC.

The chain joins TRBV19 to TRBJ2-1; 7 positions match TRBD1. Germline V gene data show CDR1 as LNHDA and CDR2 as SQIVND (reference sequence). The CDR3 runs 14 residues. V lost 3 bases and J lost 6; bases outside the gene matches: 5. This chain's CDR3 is CASSIQGVSNEQFF. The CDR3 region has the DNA TGTGCCAGTAGTATTCAGGGGGTTAGCAATGAGCAGTTCTTC.

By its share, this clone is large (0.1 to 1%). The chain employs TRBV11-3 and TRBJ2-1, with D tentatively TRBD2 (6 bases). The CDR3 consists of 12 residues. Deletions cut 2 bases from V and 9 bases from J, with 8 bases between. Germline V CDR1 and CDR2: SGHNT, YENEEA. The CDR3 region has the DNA TGTGCCAGCAGCTTACAGGGAGGTGAGCAGTTCTTC. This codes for CASSLQGGEQFF.

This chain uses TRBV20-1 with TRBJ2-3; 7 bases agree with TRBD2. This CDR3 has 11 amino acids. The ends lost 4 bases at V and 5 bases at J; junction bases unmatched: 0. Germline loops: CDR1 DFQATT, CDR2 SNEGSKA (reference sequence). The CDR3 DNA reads TGCAGTGCTAAGCGGGGAGATACGCAGTATTTT. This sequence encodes CSAKRGDTQYF.

The CDR3 nucleotides read TGCGCCAGCAGGGTTACGAGCACTGAAGCTTTCTTT. Translation gives CASRVTSTEAFF. The chain has TRBV5-1 and TRBJ1-1; D is uncertain. CDR1 is SGHRS and CDR2 is YFSETQ in the germline V gene. V was pared by 5 bases and J by 4 bases, with 9 bases between. This CDR3 has 12 amino acids.

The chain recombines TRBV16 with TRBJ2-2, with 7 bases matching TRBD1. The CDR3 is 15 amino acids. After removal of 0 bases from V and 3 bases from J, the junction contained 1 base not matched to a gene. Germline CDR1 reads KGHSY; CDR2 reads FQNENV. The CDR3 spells CASSQSRGHTGELFF. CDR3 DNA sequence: TGTGCCAGCAGCCAATCGAGGGGGCACACCGGGGAGCTGTTTTTT.

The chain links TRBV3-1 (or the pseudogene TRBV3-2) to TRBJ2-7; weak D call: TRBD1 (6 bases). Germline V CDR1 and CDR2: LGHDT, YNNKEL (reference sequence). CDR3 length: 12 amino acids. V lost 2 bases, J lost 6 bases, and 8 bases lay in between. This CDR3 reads CASSQQGSEQYF. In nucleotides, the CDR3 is TGTGCCAGCAGCCAACAGGGGTCCGAGCAGTACTTC.

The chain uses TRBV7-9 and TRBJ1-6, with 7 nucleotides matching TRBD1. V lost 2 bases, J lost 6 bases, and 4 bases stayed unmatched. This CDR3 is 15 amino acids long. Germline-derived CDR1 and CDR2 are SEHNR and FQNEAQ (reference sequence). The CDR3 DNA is TGTGCCAGCAGCTTATTACAGGGGAGTAATTCACCCCTCCACTTT. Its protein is CASSLLQGSNSPLHF.

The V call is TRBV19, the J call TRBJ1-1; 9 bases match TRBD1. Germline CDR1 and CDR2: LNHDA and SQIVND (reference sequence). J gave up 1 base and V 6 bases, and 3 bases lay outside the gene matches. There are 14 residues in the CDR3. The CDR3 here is CASRRQGGNTEAFF. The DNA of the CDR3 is TGTGCCAGTAGACGACAGGGGGGGAACACTGAAGCTTTCTTT. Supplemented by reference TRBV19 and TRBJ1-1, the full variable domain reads DGGITQSPKYLFRKEGQNVTLSCEQNLNHDAMYWYRQDPGQGLRLIYYSQIVNDFQKGDIAEGYSVSREKKESFPLTVTSAQKNPTAFYLCASRRQGGNTEAFFGQGTRLTVV.

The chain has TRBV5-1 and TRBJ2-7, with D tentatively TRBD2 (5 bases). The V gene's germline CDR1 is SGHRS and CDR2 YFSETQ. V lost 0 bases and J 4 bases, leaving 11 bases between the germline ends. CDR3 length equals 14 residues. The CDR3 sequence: CASSLGTGPYEQYF. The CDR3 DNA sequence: TGCGCCAGCAGCTTGGGGACTGGGCCTTACGAGCAGTACTTC. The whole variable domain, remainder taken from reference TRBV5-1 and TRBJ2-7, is KAGVTQTPRYLIKTRGQQVTLSCSPISGHRSVSWYQQTPGQGLQFLFEYFSETQRNKGNFPGRFSGRQFSNSRSEMNVSTLELGDSALYLCASSLGTGPYEQYFGPGTRLTVT.

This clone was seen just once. CDR3 bases: TGTGCCAGCAGTTTTCCTAGCGGGGGGAGCACAGATACGCAGTATTTT. Protein: CASSFPSGGSTDTQYF. The J gene is TRBJ2-3, the V gene TRBV6-6; 11 bases fit TRBD2. Germline lookup yields CDR1 MNHNY and CDR2 SVGAGI (reference sequence). V lost 4 bases, J lost 0 bases, and 3 bases stayed unmatched. The CDR3 runs 16 residues.

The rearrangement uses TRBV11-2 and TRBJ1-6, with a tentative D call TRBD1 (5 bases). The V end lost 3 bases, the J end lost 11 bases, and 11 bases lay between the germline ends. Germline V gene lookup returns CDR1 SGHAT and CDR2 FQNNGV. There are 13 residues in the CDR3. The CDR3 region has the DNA TGTGCCAGCAGCTTCGGGGGTCCGGCACCCCTCCACTTT. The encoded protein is CASSFGGPAPLHF.

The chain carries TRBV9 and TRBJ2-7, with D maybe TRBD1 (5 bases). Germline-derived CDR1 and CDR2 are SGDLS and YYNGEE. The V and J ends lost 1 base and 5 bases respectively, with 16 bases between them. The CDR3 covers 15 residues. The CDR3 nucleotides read TGTGCCAGCAGCGTATACCTTTCAGGGTTCGACGAGCAGTACTTC. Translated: CASSVYLSGFDEQYF.

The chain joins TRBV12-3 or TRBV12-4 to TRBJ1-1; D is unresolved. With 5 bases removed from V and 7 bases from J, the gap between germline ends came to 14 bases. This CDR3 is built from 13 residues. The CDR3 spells CASSLNPRNEAFF. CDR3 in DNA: TGTGCCAGCAGTCTAAACCCCAGGAATGAAGCTTTCTTT.

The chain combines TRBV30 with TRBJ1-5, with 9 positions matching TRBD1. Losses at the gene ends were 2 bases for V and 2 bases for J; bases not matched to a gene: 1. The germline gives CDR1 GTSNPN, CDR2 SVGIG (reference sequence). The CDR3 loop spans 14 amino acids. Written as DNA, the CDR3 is TGTGCCTGGAGTTGGGACAGGGGCAATCAGCCCCAGCATTTT. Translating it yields CAWSWDRGNQPQHF.

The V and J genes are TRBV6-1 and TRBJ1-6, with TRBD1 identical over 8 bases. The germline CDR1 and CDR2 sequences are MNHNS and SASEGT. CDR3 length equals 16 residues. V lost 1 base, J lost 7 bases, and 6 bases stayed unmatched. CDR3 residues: CASSEGRNRGNSPLHF. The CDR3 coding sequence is TGTGCCAGCAGTGAAGGGAGGAACAGGGGGAATTCACCCCTCCACTTT.

CDR3 loop: CASSSLGSGRGNEQFF. In DNA, the CDR3 is TGTGCCAGCAGCTCCCTAGGGTCAGGTAGGGGGAATGAGCAGTTCTTC. The chain employs TRBV5-4 and TRBJ2-1; a possible D gene is TRBD1 (6 bases). This CDR3 comprises 16 residues. The V gene's germline CDR1 is SGHNT and CDR2 YYREEE (reference sequence). Trimming removed 3 bases from V and 7 bases from J, with 20 bases in between.

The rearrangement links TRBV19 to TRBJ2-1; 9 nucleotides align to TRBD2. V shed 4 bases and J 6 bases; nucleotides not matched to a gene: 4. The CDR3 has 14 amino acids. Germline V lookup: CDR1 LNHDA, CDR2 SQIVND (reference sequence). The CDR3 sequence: CASSTSGVLNEQFF. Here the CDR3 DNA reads TGTGCCAGTAGTACTAGCGGGGTACTCAATGAGCAGTTCTTC.

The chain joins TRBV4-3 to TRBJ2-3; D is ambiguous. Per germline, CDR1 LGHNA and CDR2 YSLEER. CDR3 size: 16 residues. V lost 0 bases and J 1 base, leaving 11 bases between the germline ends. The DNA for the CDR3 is TGCGCCAGCAGCCAAGATAACAGAAGACGCACAGATACGCAGTATTTT. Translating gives CASSQDNRRRTDTQYF.

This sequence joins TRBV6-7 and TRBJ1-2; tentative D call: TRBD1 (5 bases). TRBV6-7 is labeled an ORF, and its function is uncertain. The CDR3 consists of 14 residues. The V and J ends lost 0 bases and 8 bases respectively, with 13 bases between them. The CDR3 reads CASSYSYNPGGYTF. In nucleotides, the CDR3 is TGTGCCAGCAGTTACTCGTATAATCCAGGGGGCTACACCTTC.

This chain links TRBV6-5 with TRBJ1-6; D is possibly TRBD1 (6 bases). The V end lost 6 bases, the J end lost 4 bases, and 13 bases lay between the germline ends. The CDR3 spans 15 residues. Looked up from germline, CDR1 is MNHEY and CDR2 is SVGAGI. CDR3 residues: CASRQAQGYNSPLHF. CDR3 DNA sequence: TGTGCCAGCAGACAAGCACAGGGATATAATTCACCCCTCCACTTT.

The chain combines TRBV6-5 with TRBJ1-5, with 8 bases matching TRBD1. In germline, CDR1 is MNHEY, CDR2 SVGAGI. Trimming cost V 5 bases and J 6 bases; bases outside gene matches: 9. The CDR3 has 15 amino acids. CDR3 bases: TGTGCCAGCAGTCCAGGGGGCGCGGGGTCTCAGCCCCAGCATTTT. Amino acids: CASSPGGAGSQPQHF.

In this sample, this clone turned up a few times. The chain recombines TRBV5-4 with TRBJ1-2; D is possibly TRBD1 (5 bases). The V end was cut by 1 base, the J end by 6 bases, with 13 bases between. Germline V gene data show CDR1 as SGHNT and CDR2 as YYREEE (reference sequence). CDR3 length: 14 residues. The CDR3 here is CASSLIMGGNGYTF. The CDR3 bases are TGTGCCAGCAGCTTGATTATGGGGGGGAATGGCTACACCTTC.

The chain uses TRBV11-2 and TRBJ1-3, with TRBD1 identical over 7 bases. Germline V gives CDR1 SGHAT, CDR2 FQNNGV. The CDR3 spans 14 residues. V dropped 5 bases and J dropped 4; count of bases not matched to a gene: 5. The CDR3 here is CASSRQGTGNTIYF. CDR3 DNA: TGTGCCAGCAGCCGACAGGGAACGGGAAACACCATATATTTT.

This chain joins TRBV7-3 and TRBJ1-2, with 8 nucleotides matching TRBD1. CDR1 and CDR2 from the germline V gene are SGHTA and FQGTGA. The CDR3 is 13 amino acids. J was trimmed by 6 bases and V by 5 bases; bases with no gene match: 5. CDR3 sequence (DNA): TGTGCCAGCAGCCTACGGACAGGGAATGGCTACACCTTC. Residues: CASSLRTGNGYTF.

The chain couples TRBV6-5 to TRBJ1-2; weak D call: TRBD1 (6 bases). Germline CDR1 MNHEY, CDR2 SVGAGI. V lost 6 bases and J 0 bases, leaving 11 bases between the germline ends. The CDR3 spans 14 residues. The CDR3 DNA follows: TGTGCCAGCAGGACAGGCGGTACTAACTATGGCTACACCTTC. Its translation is CASRTGGTNYGYTF.

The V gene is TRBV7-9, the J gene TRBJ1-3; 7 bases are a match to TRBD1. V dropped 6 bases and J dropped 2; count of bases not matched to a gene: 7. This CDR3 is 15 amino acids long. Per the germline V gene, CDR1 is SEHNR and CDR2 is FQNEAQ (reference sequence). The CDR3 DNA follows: TGTGCCAGCAGATCCGACAGGGAAGCTGGAAACACCATATATTTT. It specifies CASRSDREAGNTIYF.

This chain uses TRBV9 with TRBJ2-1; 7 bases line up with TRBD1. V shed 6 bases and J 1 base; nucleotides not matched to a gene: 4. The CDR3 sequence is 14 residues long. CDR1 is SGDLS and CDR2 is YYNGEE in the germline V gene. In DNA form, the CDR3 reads TGTGCCAGCACACCGGGACAGTCCTACAATGAGCAGTTCTTC. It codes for CASTPGQSYNEQFF.

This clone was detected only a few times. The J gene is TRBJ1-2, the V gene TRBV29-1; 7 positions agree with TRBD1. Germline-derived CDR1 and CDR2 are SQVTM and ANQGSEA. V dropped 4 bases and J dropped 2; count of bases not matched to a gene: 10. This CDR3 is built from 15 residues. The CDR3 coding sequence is TGCAGCGTTGTCGGACAGGCTGGCAGGAACTATGGCTACACCTTC. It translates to CSVVGQAGRNYGYTF. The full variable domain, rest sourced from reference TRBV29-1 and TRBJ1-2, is SAVISQKPSRDICQRGTSLTIQCQVDSQVTMMFWYRQQPGQSLTLIATANQGSEATYESGFVIDKFPISRPNLTFSTLTVSNMSPEDSSIYLCSVVGQAGRNYGYTFGSGTRLTVV.

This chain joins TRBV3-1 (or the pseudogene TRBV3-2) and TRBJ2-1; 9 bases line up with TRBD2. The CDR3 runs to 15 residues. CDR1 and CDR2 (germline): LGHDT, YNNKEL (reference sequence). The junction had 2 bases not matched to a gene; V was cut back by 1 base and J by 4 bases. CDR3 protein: CASSQALAGYNEQFF. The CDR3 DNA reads TGTGCCAGCAGCCAAGCGCTAGCGGGATACAATGAGCAGTTCTTC.

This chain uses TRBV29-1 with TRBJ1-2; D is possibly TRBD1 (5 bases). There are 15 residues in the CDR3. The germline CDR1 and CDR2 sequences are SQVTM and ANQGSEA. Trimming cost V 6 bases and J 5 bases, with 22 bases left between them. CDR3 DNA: TGCAGCGTCGAAACGGGTGGAGGGGTCTATTATGGCTACACCTTC. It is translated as CSVETGGGVYYGYTF.

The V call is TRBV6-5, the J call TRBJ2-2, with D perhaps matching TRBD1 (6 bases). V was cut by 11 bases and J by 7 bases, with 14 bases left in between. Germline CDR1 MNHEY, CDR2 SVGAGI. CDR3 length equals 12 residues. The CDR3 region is CACHRAGGELFF. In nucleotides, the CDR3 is TGTGCCTGCCACAGGGCGGGCGGGGAGCTGTTTTTT.